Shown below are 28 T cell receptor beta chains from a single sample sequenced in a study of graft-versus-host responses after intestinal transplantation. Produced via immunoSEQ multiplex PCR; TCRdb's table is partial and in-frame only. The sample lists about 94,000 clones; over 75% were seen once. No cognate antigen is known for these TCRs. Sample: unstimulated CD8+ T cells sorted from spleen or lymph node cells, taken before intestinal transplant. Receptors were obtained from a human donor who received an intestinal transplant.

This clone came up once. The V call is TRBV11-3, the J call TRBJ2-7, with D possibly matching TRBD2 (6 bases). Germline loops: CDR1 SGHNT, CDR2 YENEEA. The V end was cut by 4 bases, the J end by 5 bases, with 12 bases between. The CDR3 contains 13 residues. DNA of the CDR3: TGTGCCAGCAGCTACCGGGGGACGGACGAGCAGTACTTC. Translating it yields CASSYRGTDEQYF.

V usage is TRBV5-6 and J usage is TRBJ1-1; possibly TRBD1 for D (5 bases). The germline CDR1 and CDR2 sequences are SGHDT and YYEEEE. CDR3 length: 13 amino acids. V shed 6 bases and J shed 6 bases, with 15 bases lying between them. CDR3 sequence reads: CASTLGGGPEAFF. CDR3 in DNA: TGTGCCAGCACCCTCGGGGGTGGGCCTGAAGCTTTCTTT.

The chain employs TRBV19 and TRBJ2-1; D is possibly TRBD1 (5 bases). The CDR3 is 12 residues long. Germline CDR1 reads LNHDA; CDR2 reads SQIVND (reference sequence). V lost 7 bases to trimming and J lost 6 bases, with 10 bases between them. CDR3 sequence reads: CASIADSNEQFF. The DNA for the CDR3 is TGTGCCAGTATTGCCGACAGCAATGAGCAGTTCTTC.

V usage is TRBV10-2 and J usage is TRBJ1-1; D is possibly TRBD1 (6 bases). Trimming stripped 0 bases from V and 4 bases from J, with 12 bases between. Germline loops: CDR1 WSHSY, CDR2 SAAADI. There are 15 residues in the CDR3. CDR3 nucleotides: TGCGCCAGCAGTGAGTCAAACCCCAGGGGCACTGAAGCTTTCTTT. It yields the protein CASSESNPRGTEAFF.

The CDR3, as DNA: TGTGCCAGCAGCTTCCAGGACAGCCCTATGAACACTGAAGCTTTCTTT. It codes for CASSFQDSPMNTEAFF. The rearrangement joins TRBV7-9 to TRBJ1-1; a possible D gene is TRBD1 (6 bases). Trimming took off 3 bases at V and 0 bases at J, with 14 bases between the two ends. Germline CDR1 reads SEHNR; CDR2 reads FQNEAQ (reference sequence). The CDR3 consists of 16 residues.

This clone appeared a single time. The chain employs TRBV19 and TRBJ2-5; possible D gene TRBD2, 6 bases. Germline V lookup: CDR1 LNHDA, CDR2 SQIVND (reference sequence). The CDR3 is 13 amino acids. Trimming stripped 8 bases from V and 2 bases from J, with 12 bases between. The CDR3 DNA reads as TGTGCCAGTTCAGGGACTGCTCAAGAGACCCAGTACTTC. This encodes CASSGTAQETQYF.

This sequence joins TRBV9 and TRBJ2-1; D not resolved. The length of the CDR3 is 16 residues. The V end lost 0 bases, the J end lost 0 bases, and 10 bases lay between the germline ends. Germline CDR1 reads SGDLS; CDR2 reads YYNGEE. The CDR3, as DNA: TGTGCCAGCAGCGTAGGAGGAGCTAGCTCCTACAATGAGCAGTTCTTC. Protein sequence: CASSVGGASSYNEQFF.

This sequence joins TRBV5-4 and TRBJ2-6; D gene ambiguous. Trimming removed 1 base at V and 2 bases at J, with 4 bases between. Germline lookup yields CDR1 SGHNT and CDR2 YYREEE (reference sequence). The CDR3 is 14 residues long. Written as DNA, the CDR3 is TGTGCCAGCAGCTTGTTTACTGGGGCCAACGTCCTGACTTTC. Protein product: CASSLFTGANVLTF.

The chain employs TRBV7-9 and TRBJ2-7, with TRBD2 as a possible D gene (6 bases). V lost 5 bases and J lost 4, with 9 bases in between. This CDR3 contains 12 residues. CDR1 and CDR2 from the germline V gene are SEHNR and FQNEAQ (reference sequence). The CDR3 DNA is TGTGCCAGCAGCCCGGGGACTTACGAGCAGTACTTC. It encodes CASSPGTYEQYF.

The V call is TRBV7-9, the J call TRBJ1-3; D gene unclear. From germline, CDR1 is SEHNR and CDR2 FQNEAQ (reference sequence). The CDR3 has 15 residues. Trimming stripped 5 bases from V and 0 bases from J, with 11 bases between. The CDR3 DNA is TGTGCCAGCAGCCCGGGAAGTGACTCTGGAAACACCATATATTTT. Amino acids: CASSPGSDSGNTIYF.

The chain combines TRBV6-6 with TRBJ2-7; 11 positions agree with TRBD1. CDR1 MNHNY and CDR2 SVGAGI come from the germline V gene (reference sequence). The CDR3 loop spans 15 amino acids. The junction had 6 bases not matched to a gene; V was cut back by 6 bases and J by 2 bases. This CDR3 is CASSSGTGGPYEQYF. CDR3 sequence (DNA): TGTGCCAGCAGCTCCGGGACAGGGGGTCCCTACGAGCAGTACTTC.

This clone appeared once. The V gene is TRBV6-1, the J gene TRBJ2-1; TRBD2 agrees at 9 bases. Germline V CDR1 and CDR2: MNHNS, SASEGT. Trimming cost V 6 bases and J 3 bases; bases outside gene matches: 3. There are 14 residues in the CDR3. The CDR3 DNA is TGTGCCAGCAGCTTTAGCGGGAGCTACAATGAGCAGTTCTTC. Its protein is CASSFSGSYNEQFF.

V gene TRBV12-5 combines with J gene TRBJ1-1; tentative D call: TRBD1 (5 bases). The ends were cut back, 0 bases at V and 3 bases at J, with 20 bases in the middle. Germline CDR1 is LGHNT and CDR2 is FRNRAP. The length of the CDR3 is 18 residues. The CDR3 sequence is CASGLVVTGTEAYTEAFF. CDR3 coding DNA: TGTGCTAGTGGTTTGGTAGTTACAGGTACCGAAGCCTACACTGAAGCTTTCTTT.

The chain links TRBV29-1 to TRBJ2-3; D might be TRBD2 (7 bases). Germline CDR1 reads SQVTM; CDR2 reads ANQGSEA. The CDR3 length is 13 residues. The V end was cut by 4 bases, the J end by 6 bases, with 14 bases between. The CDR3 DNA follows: TGCAGCGTTGTGGGGGGGGCTTGGGATACGCAGTATTTT. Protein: CSVVGGAWDTQYF.

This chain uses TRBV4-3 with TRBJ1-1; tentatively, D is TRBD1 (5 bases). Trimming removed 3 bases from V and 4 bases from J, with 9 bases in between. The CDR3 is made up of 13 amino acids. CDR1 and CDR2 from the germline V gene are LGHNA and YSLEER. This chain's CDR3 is CASSHTGGTEAFF. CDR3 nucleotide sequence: TGCGCCAGCAGCCACACCGGGGGCACTGAAGCTTTCTTT.

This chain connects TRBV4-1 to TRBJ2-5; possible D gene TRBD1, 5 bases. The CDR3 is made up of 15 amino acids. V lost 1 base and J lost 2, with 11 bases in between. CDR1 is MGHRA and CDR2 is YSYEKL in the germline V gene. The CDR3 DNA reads TGCGCCAGCAGCCAAGGGCCCAGGGAACAAGAGACCCAGTACTTC. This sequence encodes CASSQGPREQETQYF.

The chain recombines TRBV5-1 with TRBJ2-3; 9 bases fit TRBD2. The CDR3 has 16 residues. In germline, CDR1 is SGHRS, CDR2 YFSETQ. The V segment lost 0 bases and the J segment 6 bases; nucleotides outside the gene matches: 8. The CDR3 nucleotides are TGCGCCAGCAGCTTGGAACTAGCGGGTCTCTCCGATACGCAGTATTTT. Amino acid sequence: CASSLELAGLSDTQYF.

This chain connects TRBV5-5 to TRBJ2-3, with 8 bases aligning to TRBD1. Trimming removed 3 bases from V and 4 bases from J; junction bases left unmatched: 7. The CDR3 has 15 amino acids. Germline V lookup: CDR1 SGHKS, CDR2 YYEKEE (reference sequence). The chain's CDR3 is CASSSVGQGPDTQYF. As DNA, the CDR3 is TGTGCCAGCAGCTCGGTAGGACAGGGACCAGATACGCAGTATTTT.

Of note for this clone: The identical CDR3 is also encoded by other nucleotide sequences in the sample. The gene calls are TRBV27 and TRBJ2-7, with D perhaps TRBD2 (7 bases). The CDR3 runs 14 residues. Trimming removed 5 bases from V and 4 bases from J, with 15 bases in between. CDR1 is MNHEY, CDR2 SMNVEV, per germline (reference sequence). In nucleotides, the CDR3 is TGTGCCAGCAGTCCGGGGAGGGGGTTTTACGAGCAGTACTTC. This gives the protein CASSPGRGFYEQYF.

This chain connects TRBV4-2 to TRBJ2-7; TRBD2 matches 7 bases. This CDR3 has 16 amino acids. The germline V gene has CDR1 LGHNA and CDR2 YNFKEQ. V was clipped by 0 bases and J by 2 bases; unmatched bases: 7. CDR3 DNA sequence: TGTGCCAGCAGCCAAGATTCGGGGGGTATAACCTACGAGCAGTACTTC. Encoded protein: CASSQDSGGITYEQYF.

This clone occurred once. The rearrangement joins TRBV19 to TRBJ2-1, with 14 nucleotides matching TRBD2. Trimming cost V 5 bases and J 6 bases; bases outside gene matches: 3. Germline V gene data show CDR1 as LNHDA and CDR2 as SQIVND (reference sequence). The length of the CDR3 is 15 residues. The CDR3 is CASSPGTSGSNEQFF. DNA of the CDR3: TGTGCCAGTAGTCCCGGGACTAGCGGGAGCAATGAGCAGTTCTTC.

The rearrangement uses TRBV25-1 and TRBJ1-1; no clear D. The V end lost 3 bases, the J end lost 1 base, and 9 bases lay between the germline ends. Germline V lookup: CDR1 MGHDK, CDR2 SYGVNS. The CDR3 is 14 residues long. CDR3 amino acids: CASSDEAQNTEAFF. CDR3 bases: TGTGCCAGCAGTGACGAGGCCCAGAACACTGAAGCTTTCTTT.

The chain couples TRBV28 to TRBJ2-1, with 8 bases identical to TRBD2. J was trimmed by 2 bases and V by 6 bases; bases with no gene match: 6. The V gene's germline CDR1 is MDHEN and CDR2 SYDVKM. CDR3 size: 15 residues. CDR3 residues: CASRPTSGTYNEQFF. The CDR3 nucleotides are TGTGCCAGCAGACCAACTAGCGGTACCTACAATGAGCAGTTCTTC.

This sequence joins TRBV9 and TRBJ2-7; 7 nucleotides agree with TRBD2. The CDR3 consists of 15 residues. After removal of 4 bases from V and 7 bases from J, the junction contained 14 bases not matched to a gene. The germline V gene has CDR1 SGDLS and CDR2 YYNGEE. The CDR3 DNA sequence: TGTGCCAGCAGCCCCTCGGGAGGCTCCTCTCCGGAGCAGTACTTC. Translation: CASSPSGGSSPEQYF.

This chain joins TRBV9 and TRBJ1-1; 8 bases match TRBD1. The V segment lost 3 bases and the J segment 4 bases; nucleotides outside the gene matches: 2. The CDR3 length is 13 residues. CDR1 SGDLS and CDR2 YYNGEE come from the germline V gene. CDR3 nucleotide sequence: TGTGCCAGCAGCGGACAGGGGTTCACTGAAGCTTTCTTT. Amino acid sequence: CASSGQGFTEAFF.

The CDR3 spells CASSVGLAGFPYF. For the CDR3, the DNA is TGTGCCAGCAGTGTGGGACTAGCGGGATTCCCGTACTTC. J is TRBJ2-4 and V is TRBV6-1, with 13 bases lining up with TRBD2. The CDR3 has 13 residues. V lost 4 bases to trimming and J lost 15 bases; unmatched junction nucleotides: 6. CDR1 and CDR2 (germline): MNHNS, SASEGT.

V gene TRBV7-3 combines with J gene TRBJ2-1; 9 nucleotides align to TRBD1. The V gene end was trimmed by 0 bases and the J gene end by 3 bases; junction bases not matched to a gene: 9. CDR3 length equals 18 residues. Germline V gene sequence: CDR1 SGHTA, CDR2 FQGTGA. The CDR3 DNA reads TGTGCCAGCAGCTTAACCCCGGGGACAGGGAATGACTACAATGAGCAGTTCTTC. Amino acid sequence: CASSLTPGTGNDYNEQFF.

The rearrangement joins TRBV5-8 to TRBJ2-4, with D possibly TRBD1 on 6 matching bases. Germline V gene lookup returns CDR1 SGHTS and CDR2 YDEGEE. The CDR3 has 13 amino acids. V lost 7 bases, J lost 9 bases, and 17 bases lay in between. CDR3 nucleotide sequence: TGTGCCAGCGATGCCAGGGGACGGGGCATTCAGTACTTC. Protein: CASDARGRGIQYF.